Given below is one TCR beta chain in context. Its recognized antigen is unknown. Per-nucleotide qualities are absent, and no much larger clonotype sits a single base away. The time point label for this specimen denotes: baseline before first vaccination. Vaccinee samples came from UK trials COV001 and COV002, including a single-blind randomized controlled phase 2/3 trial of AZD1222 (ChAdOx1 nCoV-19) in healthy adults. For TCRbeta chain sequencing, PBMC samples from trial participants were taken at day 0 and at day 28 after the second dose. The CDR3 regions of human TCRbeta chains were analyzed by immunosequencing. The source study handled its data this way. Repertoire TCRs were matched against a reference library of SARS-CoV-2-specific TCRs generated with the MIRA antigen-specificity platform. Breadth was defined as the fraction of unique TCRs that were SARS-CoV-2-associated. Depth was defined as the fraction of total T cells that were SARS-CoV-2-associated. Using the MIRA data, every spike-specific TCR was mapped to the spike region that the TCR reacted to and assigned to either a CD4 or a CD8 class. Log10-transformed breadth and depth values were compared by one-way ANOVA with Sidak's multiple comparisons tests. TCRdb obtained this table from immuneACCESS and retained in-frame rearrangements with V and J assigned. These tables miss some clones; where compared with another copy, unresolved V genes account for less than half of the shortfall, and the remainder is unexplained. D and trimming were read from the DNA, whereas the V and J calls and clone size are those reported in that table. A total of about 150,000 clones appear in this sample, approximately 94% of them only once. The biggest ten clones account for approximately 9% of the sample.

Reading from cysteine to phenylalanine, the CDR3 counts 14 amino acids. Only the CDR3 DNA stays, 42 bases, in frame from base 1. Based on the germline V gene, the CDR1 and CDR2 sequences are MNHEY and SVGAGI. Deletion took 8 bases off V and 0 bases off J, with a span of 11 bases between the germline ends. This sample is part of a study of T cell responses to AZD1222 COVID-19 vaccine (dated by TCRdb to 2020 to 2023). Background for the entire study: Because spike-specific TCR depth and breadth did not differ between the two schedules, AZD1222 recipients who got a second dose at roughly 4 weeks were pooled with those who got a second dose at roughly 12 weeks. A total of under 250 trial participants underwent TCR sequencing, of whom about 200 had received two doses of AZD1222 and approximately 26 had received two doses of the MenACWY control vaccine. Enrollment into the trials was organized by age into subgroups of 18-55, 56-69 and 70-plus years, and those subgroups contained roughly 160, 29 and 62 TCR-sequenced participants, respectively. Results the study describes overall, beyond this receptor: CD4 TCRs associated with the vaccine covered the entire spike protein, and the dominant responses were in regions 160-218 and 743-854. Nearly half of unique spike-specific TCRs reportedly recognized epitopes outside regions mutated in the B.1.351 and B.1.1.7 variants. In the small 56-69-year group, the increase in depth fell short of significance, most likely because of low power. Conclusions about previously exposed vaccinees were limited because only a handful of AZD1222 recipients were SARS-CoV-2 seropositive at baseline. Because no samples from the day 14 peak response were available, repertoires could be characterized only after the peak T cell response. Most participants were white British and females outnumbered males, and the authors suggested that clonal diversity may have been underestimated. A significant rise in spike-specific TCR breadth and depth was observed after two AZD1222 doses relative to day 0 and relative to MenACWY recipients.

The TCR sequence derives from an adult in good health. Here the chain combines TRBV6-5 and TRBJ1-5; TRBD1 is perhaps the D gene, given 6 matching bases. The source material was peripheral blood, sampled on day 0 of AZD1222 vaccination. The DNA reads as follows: TGTGCCAGCGCCCGGGACAATAGCAATCAGCCCCAGCATTTT. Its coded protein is CASARDNSNQPQHF.